This TCR beta chain stems from a study of T cell responses to AZD1222 COVID-19 vaccine. Produced via immunoSEQ multiplex PCR; TCRdb's table is partial and in-frame only. This sample carries 100,000 to 120,000 clones, roughly 92% of them seen once, and the ten largest clones take 2% to 3%. A word on this clone: Antigen specificity is unknown.

The CDR3 runs to 13 residues. V was trimmed by 6 bases and J by 4 bases, leaving 13 bases between them. Germline V gene sequence: CDR1 SNHLY, CDR2 FYNNEI. Study-wide results and caveats: Increases in Spike-specific TCR breadth and depth were seen after two AZD1222 doses. The study found vaccine-associated CD4 TCRs spanning spike, dominant at 160-218 and 743-854. White British people made up most donors, females outnumbered males, and clonal diversity was possibly underestimated. Repertoire sampling occurred only after the peak T cell response.

Sequenced here: peripheral blood, sampled 28 days after the second AZD1222 dose. The clonotype originates from an adult who received the AZD1222 COVID-19 vaccine. J is TRBJ2-7 and V is TRBV2; D is possibly TRBD1 or TRBD2 (5 bases each). The CDR3 here is CASRGWDGYEQYF. CDR3 bases: TGTGCCAGCAGGGGGTGGGACGGGTACGAGCAGTACTTC. The whole variable domain, remainder taken from reference TRBV2 and TRBJ2-7, is EPEVTQTPSHQVTQMGQEVILRCVPISNHLYFYWYRQILGQKVEFLVSFYNNEISEKSEIFDDQFSVERPDGSNFTLKIRSTKLEDSAMYFCASRGWDGYEQYFGPGTRLTVT.